A selection of T cell receptor beta chains follows, all from one sample in a study of T cell repertoires in cytomegalovirus infection. In TCRdb, the reads were re-called with MiXCR into one record per CDR3 protein. This sample has about 220,000 distinct CDR3 sequences, with around 40% found just once. Their specific antigens are unknown. The sample here was CD8+ T cells from cultured PBMCs, taken from culture after CMV antigen stimulation. These receptors originate from a human donor in good health (CMV status not recorded). Some clones in this sample may be carry-over from other donors' samples. Both conserved end residues are part of each CDR3. The D gene is left open where the match is weak. The listing skips clone size in some rows; elsewhere it reads once, few, many or a size class.

D gene	V gene	clone size	CDR3 length	J gene	CDR3 DNA	CDR3 protein
.	TRBV6-6	.	16	TRBJ2-1	TGTGCCAGCAGTTACTCGAGGGGTCCTAGAAACAATGAGCAGTTCTTC	CASSYSRGPRNNEQFF
.	TRBV27	.	15	TRBJ1-1	TGTGCCAGCAGTCCCCCAGACGGGTCGAACACTGAAGCTTTCTTT	CASSPPDGSNTEAFF
.	TRBV6-1	.	14	TRBJ2-7	TGTGCCAGCAGTGAACGGGTCGCCGCCTACGAGCAGTACTTC	CASSERVAAYEQYF
TRBD2	TRBV4-1	few	16	TRBJ2-7	TGCGCCAGCAGCCAAAGTCTTAGCGGGGCATCCTACGAGCAGTACTTC	CASSQSLSGASYEQYF
.	TRBV27	few	14	TRBJ1-6	TGTGCCAGCAGTTCCCAAGACCCCAGATCACCCCTCCACTTT	CASSSQDPRSPLHF
TRBD2	TRBV2	.	15	TRBJ2-7	TGTGCCAGCAGCCCACTAGCGGGAGTAGGTTACGAGCAGTACTTC	CASSPLAGVGYEQYF
TRBD2	TRBV12-3/TRBV12-4	.	15	TRBJ2-3	TGTGCCAGCAGTTTAGAGGGACTAGCATCAGATACGCAGTATTTT	CASSLEGLASDTQYF
TRBD1	TRBV10-3	.	15	TRBJ2-1	TGTGCCATCAGTGAGTGGGCAGGGGGCTACAATGAGCAGTTCTTC	CAISEWAGGYNEQFF
.	TRBV4-1	.	14	TRBJ2-7	TGCGCCAGCAGCCCAGCCGGAACCAGGGGCGAGCAGTACTTC	CASSPAGTRGEQYF
.	TRBV5-1	few	15	TRBJ2-7	TGCGCCAGCAGCTTCTCGGACAGTCCTTCCTACGAGCAGTACTTC	CASSFSDSPSYEQYF
.	TRBV28	few	17	TRBJ2-1	TGTGCCAGCAGTTTATACCAGGGCCGTATCCAACTTAATGAGCAGTTCTTC	CASSLYQGRIQLNEQFF
TRBD2	TRBV28	.	18	TRBJ2-2	TGTGCCAGCAGTTCTTTGCTAGCGGGACCCGACGGCACCGGGGAGCTGTTTTTT	CASSSLLAGPDGTGELFF
TRBD1	TRBV19	.	19	TRBJ2-1	TGTGCCAGTAGTGTCCGGGACAGGCCTCCTTCCAGCTCCTACAATGAGCAGTTCTTC	CASSVRDRPPSSSYNEQFF
.	TRBV6-2/TRBV6-3	.	16	TRBJ2-7	TGTGCCAGCGGAAACCCGGAGCGCTACCTACGTTACGAGCAGTACTTC	CASGNPERYLRYEQYF
.	TRBV29-1	.	12	TRBJ1-1	TGCAGCGTTGACTCAGGGCGGACTGAAGCTTTCTTT	CSVDSGRTEAFF